This TCR beta chain emerged from a study of Graves' ophthalmopathy and Graves' hyperthyroidism listed by TCRdb under 2018. Study-level background: Peripheral blood was collected at initial diagnosis, prior to any treatment. TCR beta repertoire signatures were used to distinguish Graves' ophthalmopathy from Graves' hyperthyroidism and to predict progression to ophthalmopathy. In total, some 130 blood samples were TCR-sequenced: 40 to 45 ophthalmopathy, approximately 80 hyperthyroidism and some 17 hyperthyroidism-to-ophthalmopathy patients. To explore V-J signatures distinguishing ophthalmopathy from hyperthyroidism, a discovery set of roughly 98 patients (around 42 ophthalmopathy, 55 to 60 stable hyperthyroidism) was enrolled. For independent validation, a separate cohort was made up of some 18 hyperthyroidism patients plus 17 patients who later progressed from hyperthyroidism to ophthalmopathy. In about 6 hyperthyroidism patients, the T-cell repertoire of thyroid tissue was compared with the T-cell repertoire of blood. Once sampling was done, hyperthyroidism patients were given methimazole at a starting dose of 30 mg daily, while ophthalmopathy patients were given high-dose intravenous methylprednisolone. General findings and caveats noted by the study authors: Sample size was not predetermined statistically, and investigators were not blinded to group allocation. Among expanded thyroid clonotypes with frequency above 0.001, most also showed up in blood, which suggests that blood repertoires may reflect the thyroid immune response. In cross-validation, the 13-signature model distinguished ophthalmopathy from stable hyperthyroidism with approximately 85% sensitivity and almost 83% specificity, and in the test set the corresponding values were approximately 80% and 68%. In validation, the model predicted ophthalmopathy progression with about 71% sensitivity and 72.22% specificity; around twelve predicted patients were CT-confirmed with GO in a median of approximately six months.

With respect to this clonotype: Its antigen specificity is not known. At one of its ends the junction is not consistent with the germline gene, which may arise from a read error.

For repertoire sequencing, the TCR beta CDR3 regions were amplified from RNA transcripts. HTBI primers and the Qiagen OneStep RT-PCR kit were used in a first-round RT-PCR, which was followed by a second-round multiplex PCR, size selection and purification. The libraries underwent paired-end sequencing with 100 bp reads on an Illumina HiSeq2000. The published analysis was carried out like this. SOAPnuke was used to process the reads, throwing out any read that had adapters, had uncalled bases, had a mean Phred below 15, or lacked an exact constant-primer or identifier match. COPE v1.2.5 was used to merge the high-quality paired reads. Clonotypes were defined as unique nucleotide sequences and were aligned to IMGT TRB V, D and J references using MiTCR v1.1. The analysis was limited to V-J combinations with a frequency above 0.0001, which together covered roughly 99% of repertoires. For each V-J combination, a TCR clonal expansion and chaos score was defined as the ratio of F50 clonal expansion to chaos observed in the TCRdist matrix. Welch's t-statistics and random forest were used to reduce features to about a dozen V-J combinations, which were fed into a naive Bayes classifier. The Morisita-Horn index was used to measure how similar the thyroid and blood repertoires were. TCRdb passed the public sequencing reads through fastp at Q25 and MiXCR, retaining productive beta sequences. Records with the same CDR3 protein are collapsed into one entry carrying the most frequent genes and DNA. TCRdb, rather than the study authors, made the V and J calls. This sample is represented by approximately 700,000 distinct CDR3 sequences; over 40% of them were singletons. Jointly, the top ten make up over 2.5% of the sample.

Patients with ophthalmopathy had moderately to severely active disease, with a Clinical Activity Score of 3 or more, a NOSPECS grade of 4 or more, and a disease duration of less than 3 months. Patients with other autoimmune diseases, uncontrolled infections, pregnancy or lactation were excluded. Diagnosis was based on clinical symptoms, serum thyroxine, TRAb, thyroid ultrasound and orbital computed tomography. Ficoll-Paque density gradient centrifugation was used to isolate PBMCs from around 10 ml of fresh peripheral blood. Total RNA was extracted with Trizol reagent and quality-checked on an Agilent 2100 Bioanalyzer. Its CDR3 holds 13 amino acids, cysteine through phenylalanine. Solely the CDR3 DNA is kept, with 39 bases framed from the first base.

This chain is built from TRBV12-3 or TRBV12-4 and TRBJ2-6, with 9 bases aligning to TRBD1. The sample taken for sequencing was peripheral blood. This receptor was identified in an adult man with Graves' ophthalmopathy. The CDR3 reads CASRQGQGTPEAF. The nucleotide sequence is TGTGCCAGCAGGCAAGGACAGGGGACCCCTGAAGCTTTC.